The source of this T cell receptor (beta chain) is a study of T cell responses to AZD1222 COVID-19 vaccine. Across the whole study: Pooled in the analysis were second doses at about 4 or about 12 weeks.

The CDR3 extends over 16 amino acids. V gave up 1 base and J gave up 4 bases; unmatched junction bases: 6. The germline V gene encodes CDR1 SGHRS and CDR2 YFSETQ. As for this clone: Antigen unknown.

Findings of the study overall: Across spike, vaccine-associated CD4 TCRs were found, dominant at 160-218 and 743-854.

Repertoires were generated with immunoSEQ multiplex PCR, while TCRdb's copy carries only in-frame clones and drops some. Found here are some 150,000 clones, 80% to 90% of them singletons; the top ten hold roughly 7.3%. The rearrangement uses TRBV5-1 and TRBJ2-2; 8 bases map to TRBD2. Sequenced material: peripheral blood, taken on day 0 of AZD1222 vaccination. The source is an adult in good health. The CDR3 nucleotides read TGCGCCAGCAGCTTGATCACGGGAGGGCCCACCGGGGAGCTGTTTTTT. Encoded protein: CASSLITGGPTGELFF.